The following is a T cell receptor (beta chain) sequence with its context. Its antigen is currently unknown. Each CDR3 protein gets one entry after TCRdb re-called the RT-PCR reads with MiXCR. Of hundreds of thousands of distinct CDR3 sequences in the sample, approximately 17% are singletons; the top ten hold 9.5% to 13%. The sample comes from a study of response to subunit inactivated influenza vaccine. General study findings and limits: Authors proposed each seasonal influenza vaccination draws in few new T cells.

CDR3 length: 11 residues. Germline V gene sequence: CDR1 DFQATT, CDR2 SNEGSKA (reference sequence). Trimming cost V 3 bases and J 4 bases, with 6 bases left between them. The material sequenced was PBMCs from blood, taken around 5 days after vaccination. The J gene is TRBJ1-2, the V gene TRBV20-1, with D possibly matching TRBD1 (6 bases). This receptor was obtained from a man aged 45-60 years who received an inactivated influenza vaccine. CDR3 in amino acids: CSARGAYGYTF. In DNA, the CDR3 is TGCAGTGCTAGGGGGGCCTATGGCTACACCTTC.